This T cell receptor (beta chain) stems from a study of blood T cell repertoires in COVID-19. On the study more broadly: Acute and convalescent COVID-19 specimens originated in the United States, Italy and Spain.

Using immunoSEQ multiplex PCR, the repertoire was profiled, and TCRdb retains in-frame clones only, with some absent. Of about 230,000 clones listed, 81% are singletons. This TCR came from a woman older than 75 with acute or convalescent COVID-19. The material sequenced was peripheral blood.

The CDR3 sequence is CASSLSGTTSTDTQYF. Here the CDR3 DNA reads TGCGCCAGCAGCTTATCGGGGACTACCAGCACAGATACGCAGTATTTT. The genes are TRBV5-1 and TRBJ2-3, with TRBD2 identical over 7 bases. Trimming at V came to 2 bases and at J to 0 bases, leaving 6 bases not matched to a gene. The V gene's germline CDR1 is SGHRS and CDR2 YFSETQ. The CDR3 has 16 residues.